A selection of T cell receptor beta chains follows, all from one sample in a study of cytomegalovirus exposure and HLA in healthy donors. Sequenced by immunoSEQ multiplex PCR; TCRdb stores in-frame clones only, minus some. This table has around 200,000 clones, 83% appearing once. The sequencing sample was made of PBMCs. These receptors were obtained from a middle-aged man in good health and CMV-seronegative. Both conserved end residues are part of each CDR3. D genes are given only for firm matches. Clone sizes are given selectively: once, few, many, or a class where the clone is expanded.

DNA: TGTGCCAGCAGGGGGTGGGGCGGGAGGGGAAACATTCAGTACTTC
CDR3: CASRGWGGRGNIQYF
D: TRBD2
V: TRBV11-2
J: TRBJ2-4
size: -

DNA: TGCGCCAGCAGCCAAGAGGCTAGCGGGGGGGCTGCCTACGAGCAGTACTTC
CDR3: CASSQEASGGAAYEQYF
D: TRBD2
V: TRBV4-1
J: TRBJ2-7
size: -

DNA: TGTGCCTGGGTTCAGGGGGCAGGGGAGACCCAGTACTTC
CDR3: CAWVQGAGETQYF
D: TRBD1
V: TRBV30
J: TRBJ2-5
size: -

DNA: TGTGCCAGCAGTTTTAGTTGGGGGAGGGGATCCGAGCAGTACTTC
CDR3: CASSFSWGRGSEQYF
D: TRBD2
V: TRBV27
J: TRBJ2-7
size: once

DNA: TGTGCCAGCAGCTTACTGAGCGGGACTTACACAGATACGCAGTATTTT
CDR3: CASSLLSGTYTDTQYF
D: TRBD2
V: TRBV11-2
J: TRBJ2-3
size: -

DNA: TGTGCCTGGAGTGTTCAAGCGGGAGTTTACGAGCAGTACTTC
CDR3: CAWSVQAGVYEQYF
D: TRBD2
V: TRBV30
J: TRBJ2-7
size: -

DNA: TGTGCCAGCAGTTTAGACGGGAGGGCAGATACGCAGTATTTT
CDR3: CASSLDGRADTQYF
D: TRBD2
V: TRBV28
J: TRBJ2-3
size: -

DNA: TGTGCCAGCGGGGGGGTGGGCAATCAGCCCCAGCATTTT
CDR3: CASGGVGNQPQHF
D: -
V: TRBV9
J: TRBJ1-5
size: -

DNA: TGTGCCAGCAGGGCTGGGGGGAGACAGTTCTTC
CDR3: CASRAGGRQFF
D: -
V: TRBV28
J: TRBJ2-1
size: -

DNA: TGTGCCAGCAGCCAACGGGGGGGGTTCTACGAGCAGTACTTC
CDR3: CASSQRGGFYEQYF
D: TRBD2
V: TRBV14
J: TRBJ2-7
size: -

DNA: TGTGCCAGCAGCTCTACCGGGACAGGTGTTTACAATGAGCAGTTCTTC
CDR3: CASSSTGTGVYNEQFF
D: TRBD1
V: TRBV28
J: TRBJ2-1
size: -

DNA: TGTGCCAGCAGCTTAGGAGGGAGGGAGACCCAGTACTTC
CDR3: CASSLGGRETQYF
D: -
V: TRBV7-3
J: TRBJ2-5
size: -

DNA: TGTGCCAGCAGTCCCCCGCAGTACGAGCAGTACTTC
CDR3: CASSPPQYEQYF
D: -
V: TRBV28
J: TRBJ2-7
size: -

DNA: TGTGCCAGCAGTTACACGACAGGAGGATCTGGAAACACCATATATTTT
CDR3: CASSYTTGGSGNTIYF
D: -
V: TRBV6-5
J: TRBJ1-3
size: -

DNA: TGTGCCAGCAGTGGAAACATGGGACTAGCGGGGAGCGGCAAAAACATTCAGTACTTC
CDR3: CASSGNMGLAGSGKNIQYF
D: TRBD2
V: TRBV2
J: TRBJ2-4
size: -

DNA: TGCGCCAGCAGCTTCGATGGGGGGTCCGGAAACACCATATATTTT
CDR3: CASSFDGGSGNTIYF
D: -
V: TRBV5-1
J: TRBJ1-3
size: -

DNA: TGTGCCAGCAGCTGGGGACAGGGGTTTGAAAAACTGTTTTTT
CDR3: CASSWGQGFEKLFF
D: TRBD1
V: TRBV11-2
J: TRBJ1-4
size: -

DNA: TGTGCCAGTAGTATAGATCTGTATGGCTACACCTTC
CDR3: CASSIDLYGYTF
D: -
V: TRBV19
J: TRBJ1-2
size: -

DNA: TGTGCCAGCAGCCTCGGAGATGACCGGTCCCAGCATTTT
CDR3: CASSLGDDRSQHF
D: -
V: TRBV7-2
J: TRBJ1-5
size: once

DNA: TGTGCCAGCAGCCCCGGACTAGCTGCTTCCGCAGATACGCAGTATTTT
CDR3: CASSPGLAASADTQYF
D: TRBD2
V: TRBV5-8
J: TRBJ2-3
size: -

DNA: TGTGCCAGCAGTCCCCGGATCCTAGGCGAGCAGTACTTC
CDR3: CASSPRILGEQYF
D: -
V: TRBV2
J: TRBJ2-7
size: -

DNA: TGTGCCAGTAGTATAGTTTTGGGGCGAGAATTCGACAATGAGCAGTTCTTC
CDR3: CASSIVLGREFDNEQFF
D: -
V: TRBV19
J: TRBJ2-1
size: once

DNA: TGTGCCATCAGTACCGGGACAGGGAGCTCCTACGAGCAGTACTTC
CDR3: CAISTGTGSSYEQYF
D: TRBD1
V: TRBV10-3
J: TRBJ2-7
size: -

DNA: TGTGCCAGTAACCCGTATAGAGGGAACAATCAGCCCCAGCATTTT
CDR3: CASNPYRGNNQPQHF
D: -
V: TRBV19
J: TRBJ1-5
size: -

DNA: TGCAGCGTTCTCACGAGGACAGTCAATCAGCCCCAGCATTTT
CDR3: CSVLTRTVNQPQHF
D: -
V: TRBV29-1
J: TRBJ1-5
size: -

DNA: TGTGCCAGCAGCTTAGTCAGTCCCCTTAGCAATCAGCCCCAGCATTTT
CDR3: CASSLVSPLSNQPQHF
D: -
V: TRBV7-9
J: TRBJ1-5
size: -

DNA: TGCGCCAGCAGCTTGGTCCTAGCGGGGAACAATGAGCAGTTCTTC
CDR3: CASSLVLAGNNEQFF
D: TRBD2
V: TRBV5-1
J: TRBJ2-1
size: -

DNA: TGTGCCAGCAGCTATCACGGGAACACCATATATTTT
CDR3: CASSYHGNTIYF
D: -
V: TRBV21-1
J: TRBJ1-3
size: -

DNA: TGTGCCAGCAGCTTAGCTGGGACAGGGTTAAACTATGGCTACACCTTC
CDR3: CASSLAGTGLNYGYTF
D: TRBD1
V: TRBV7-8
J: TRBJ1-2
size: -

DNA: TGTGCCAGCAGTTACGGGGTGGCAGGGCACACTGAAGCTTTCTTT
CDR3: CASSYGVAGHTEAFF
D: -
V: TRBV6-5
J: TRBJ1-1
size: -

DNA: TGTGCCAGTAGTATAAAGGGACAGGGGGCGCGATCACCCCTCCACTTT
CDR3: CASSIKGQGARSPLHF
D: TRBD1
V: TRBV19
J: TRBJ1-6
size: -

DNA: TGTGCCAGCGGGGCAGTGGGGAACACTGAAGCTTTCTTT
CDR3: CASGAVGNTEAFF
D: -
V: TRBV7-2
J: TRBJ1-1
size: -

DNA: TGTGCCAGCAGTTCTGACAGGCCAGGGACCTATACCTCTGGGGCCAACGTCCTGACTTTC
CDR3: CASSSDRPGTYTSGANVLTF
D: -
V: TRBV28
J: TRBJ2-6
size: once

DNA: TGTGCCAGCTCAAACACTGGGACAGGCTCCTACAATGAGCAGTTCTTC
CDR3: CASSNTGTGSYNEQFF
D: TRBD1
V: TRBV18
J: TRBJ2-1
size: once

DNA: TGTGCCAGCAGCCCGGAGGGGGCGAGGTCACCCCTCCACTTT
CDR3: CASSPEGARSPLHF
D: TRBD1
V: TRBV5-4
J: TRBJ1-6
size: -

DNA: TGTGCCAGCAGCTTATCATTCCGGGACAGGGAAGCTTTCTTT
CDR3: CASSLSFRDREAFF
D: TRBD1
V: TRBV7-2
J: TRBJ1-1
size: -

DNA: TGTGCCAGCAGCTTAGAAAGAGCGGGAGTCGGCAATGAGCAGTTCTTC
CDR3: CASSLERAGVGNEQFF
D: TRBD2
V: TRBV7-8
J: TRBJ2-1
size: -

DNA: TGCAGCGGCCTGACTCAGGGAAACACTGAAGCTTTCTTT
CDR3: CSGLTQGNTEAFF
D: -
V: TRBV29-1
J: TRBJ1-1
size: -

DNA: TGCGCCAGCAGCTTGGCTAGCGGGGGGGCTTACAATGAGCAGTTCTTC
CDR3: CASSLASGGAYNEQFF
D: TRBD2
V: TRBV5-1
J: TRBJ2-1
size: -

DNA: TGCGCCAGCACCACGCGAGTTGGAGGGCGCCAAGAGACCCAGTACTTC
CDR3: CASTTRVGGRQETQYF
D: -
V: TRBV5-1
J: TRBJ2-5
size: -